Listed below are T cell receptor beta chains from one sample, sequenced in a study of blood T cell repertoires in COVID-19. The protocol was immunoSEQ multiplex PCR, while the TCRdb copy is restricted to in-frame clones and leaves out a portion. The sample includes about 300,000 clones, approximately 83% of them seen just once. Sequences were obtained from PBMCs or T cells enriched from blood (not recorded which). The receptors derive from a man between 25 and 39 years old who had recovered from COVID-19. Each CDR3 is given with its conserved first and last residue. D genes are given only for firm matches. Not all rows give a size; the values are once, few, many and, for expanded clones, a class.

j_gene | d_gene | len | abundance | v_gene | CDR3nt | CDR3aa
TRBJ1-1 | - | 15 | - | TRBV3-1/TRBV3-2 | TGTGCCAGCAGCCTATCGGGAGGGGGGCGGACTGAAGCTTTCTTT | CASSLSGGGRTEAFF
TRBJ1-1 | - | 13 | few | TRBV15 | TGTGCCACCAGCGAAGACACTGATACCGAAGCTTTCTTT | CATSEDTDTEAFF
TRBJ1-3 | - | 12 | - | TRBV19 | TGTGCCAGTACCCTCGACCCGGGGGCCATATATTTT | CASTLDPGAIYF
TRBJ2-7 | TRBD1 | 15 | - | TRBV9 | TGTGCCAGCAGCGTAGGGGGGACAGGGTCCTACGAGCAGTACTTC | CASSVGGTGSYEQYF
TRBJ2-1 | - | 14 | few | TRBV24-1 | TGTGCCACCAGTGATTTGCCCCCTCACAATGAGCAGTTCTTC | CATSDLPPHNEQFF
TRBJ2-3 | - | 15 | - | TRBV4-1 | TGCGCCAGCAGCCTCATGGGCGGGGGCGCGGATACGCAGTATTTT | CASSLMGGGADTQYF
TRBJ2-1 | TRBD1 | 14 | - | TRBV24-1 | TGTGCCACCAGTACGCCGACAGGGAACAATGAGCAGTTCTTC | CATSTPTGNNEQFF
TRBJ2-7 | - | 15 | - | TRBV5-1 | TGCGCCAGCAGCTTGGTTCAGGCTGGCGCCTACGAGCAGTACTTC | CASSLVQAGAYEQYF
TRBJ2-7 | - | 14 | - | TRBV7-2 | TGTGCCAGCAGCTTCGATCGGTATACCTACGAGCAGTACTTC | CASSFDRYTYEQYF
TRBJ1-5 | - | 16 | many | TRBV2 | TGTGCCAGCAGTGAAGTAGGAGGCCCTAGCAATCAGCCCCAGCATTTT | CASSEVGGPSNQPQHF
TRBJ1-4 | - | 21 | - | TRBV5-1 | TGCGCCAGCAGCCACCCGGACAGCGCGTTTTCTGTGGGCTCTGGAAATGAAAAACTGTTTTTT | CASSHPDSAFSVGSGNEKLFF
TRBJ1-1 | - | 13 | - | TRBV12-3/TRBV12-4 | TGTGCCAGCAGGGGGAGTTTTACGACTGAAGCTTTCTTT | CASRGSFTTEAFF
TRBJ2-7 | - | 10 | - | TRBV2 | TGTGCCAGCAGCTGGAGTCATCAGTACTTC | CASSWSHQYF
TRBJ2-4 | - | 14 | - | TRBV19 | TGTGCCAGTAGTATTGGCAGGGGCAGAAACATTCAGTACTTC | CASSIGRGRNIQYF
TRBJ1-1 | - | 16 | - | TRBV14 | TGTGCCAGCAGCCAAAAAGTCGCAGGGGTGAACACTGAAGCTTTCTTT | CASSQKVAGVNTEAFF
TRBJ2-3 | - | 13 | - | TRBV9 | TGTGCCAGCAACAGGGTGCCCACAGATACGCAGTATTTT | CASNRVPTDTQYF
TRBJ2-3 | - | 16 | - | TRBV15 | TGTGCCACCAGCAGAGGTTTGTACAGGGGCACAGATACGCAGTATTTT | CATSRGLYRGTDTQYF
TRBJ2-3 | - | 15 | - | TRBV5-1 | TGCGCCAGCAGCTTGACGGTTACTAGCACAGATACGCAGTATTTT | CASSLTVTSTDTQYF
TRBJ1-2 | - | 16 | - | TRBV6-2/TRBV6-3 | TGTGCCAGCAGTTACCCTACCCGACAGATACTCTATGGCTACACCTTC | CASSYPTRQILYGYTF
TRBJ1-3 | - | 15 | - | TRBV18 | TGTGCCAGCTCACCACTCCCGGGACAAGGAAACACCATATATTTT | CASSPLPGQGNTIYF
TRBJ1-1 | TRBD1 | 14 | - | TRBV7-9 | TGTGCCAGCAGCCCGACAGGGGGAAGCGCTGAAGCTTTCTTT | CASSPTGGSAEAFF
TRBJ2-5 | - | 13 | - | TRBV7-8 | TGTGCCAGCGGACGGGGGAAACAAGAGACCCAGTACTTC | CASGRGKQETQYF
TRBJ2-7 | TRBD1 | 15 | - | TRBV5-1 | TGCGCCAGCAGCGTCGACAGGGGCCCCACCTACGAGCAGTACTTC | CASSVDRGPTYEQYF
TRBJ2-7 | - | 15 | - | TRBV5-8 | TGTGCCAGCAGCTTGGAACCGGGTTTTACCTACGAGCAGTACTTC | CASSLEPGFTYEQYF
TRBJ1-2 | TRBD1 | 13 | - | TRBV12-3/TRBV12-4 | TGTGCCAGCAGCTTGACAGGGGCGAATGGCTACACCTTC | CASSLTGANGYTF
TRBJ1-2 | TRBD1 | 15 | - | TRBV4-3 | TGCGCCAGCAGCCCGGGACAGGGATCTAACTATGGCTACACCTTC | CASSPGQGSNYGYTF
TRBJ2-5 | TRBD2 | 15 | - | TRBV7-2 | TGTGCCAGCAGCGCTAGCGGGGGGGTTCAAGAGACCCAGTACTTC | CASSASGGVQETQYF
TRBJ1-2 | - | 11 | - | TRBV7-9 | TGTGCCAGTGGAGGTAGCTATGGCTACACCTTC | CASGGSYGYTF
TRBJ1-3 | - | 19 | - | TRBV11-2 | TGTGCCAGCAGCTACTTAAGGGGCCCTTCTCGACAGGTTCGGAACACCATATATTTT | CASSYLRGPSRQVRNTIYF
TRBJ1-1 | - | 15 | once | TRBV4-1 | TGCGCCAGCAGCCGGGGCAGGGGAGTGGACACTGAAGCTTTCTTT | CASSRGRGVDTEAFF
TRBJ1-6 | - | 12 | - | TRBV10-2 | TGCGCCAGCAGCCCGCAGAATTCACCCCTCCACTTT | CASSPQNSPLHF
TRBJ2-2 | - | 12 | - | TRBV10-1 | TGCGCCAGCAGTGAATATCCCGGGGAGCTGTTTTTT | CASSEYPGELFF
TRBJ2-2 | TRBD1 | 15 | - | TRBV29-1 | TGCAGCGTTCGGGGGACAGGGACGAACACCGGGGAGCTGTTTTTT | CSVRGTGTNTGELFF
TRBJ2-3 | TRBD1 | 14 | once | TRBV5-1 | TGCGCCAGCCGCTTGACAGGGCTCACAGATACGCAGTATTTT | CASRLTGLTDTQYF
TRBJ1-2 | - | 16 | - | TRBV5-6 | TGTGCCAGCAGCTTGAATTCCGTCAGGGCTAGGTATGGCTACACCTTC | CASSLNSVRARYGYTF
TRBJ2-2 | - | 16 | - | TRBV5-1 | TGCGCCAGCAGCTTGCATCATAGACAGAACACCGGGGAGCTGTTTTTT | CASSLHHRQNTGELFF
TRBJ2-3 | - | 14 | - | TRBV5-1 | TGCGCCAGCAGCTCTGGCCAGGGCGCAGATACGCAGTATTTT | CASSSGQGADTQYF
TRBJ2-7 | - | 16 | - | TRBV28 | TGTGCCAGCAGCCGAACATATGACAGCCCCCCATACGAGCAGTACTTC | CASSRTYDSPPYEQYF
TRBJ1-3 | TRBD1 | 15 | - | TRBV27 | TGTGCCAGCAGTCGGGACAGGGCTCCTGGAAACACCATATATTTT | CASSRDRAPGNTIYF
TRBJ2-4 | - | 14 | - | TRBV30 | TGTGCCTGGAGTGGAAGAAACCTATTAAACATTCAGTACTTC | CAWSGRNLLNIQYF
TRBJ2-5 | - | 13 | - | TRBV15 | TGTGCCACCAGCAGAGTCCCGCAAGAGACCCAGTACTTC | CATSRVPQETQYF
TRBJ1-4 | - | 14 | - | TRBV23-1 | TGCGCCAGAGAACGTCAGGCGAGGGTAGAAAAACTGTTTTTT | CARERQARVEKLFF
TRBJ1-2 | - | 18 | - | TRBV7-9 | TGTGCCAGCAGCTTAGGGACCCCGGGACATCGGGTTGACTATGGCTACACCTTC | CASSLGTPGHRVDYGYTF
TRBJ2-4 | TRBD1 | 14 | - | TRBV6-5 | TGTGCCAGCAGGGACAGGGGGCTACAAAACATTCAGTACTTC | CASRDRGLQNIQYF
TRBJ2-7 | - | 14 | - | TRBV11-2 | TGTGCCAGCAGCTCACAGTTTTTTACCTACGAGCAGTACTTC | CASSSQFFTYEQYF
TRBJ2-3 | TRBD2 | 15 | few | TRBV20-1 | TGCAGTGCTAGTCTGCGGGGGGCAAGCACAGATACGCAGTATTTT | CSASLRGASTDTQYF
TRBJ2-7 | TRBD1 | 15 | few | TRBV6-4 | TGTGCCAGCAGCGCCGGGACAGGGGTACCCTACGAGCAGTACTTC | CASSAGTGVPYEQYF